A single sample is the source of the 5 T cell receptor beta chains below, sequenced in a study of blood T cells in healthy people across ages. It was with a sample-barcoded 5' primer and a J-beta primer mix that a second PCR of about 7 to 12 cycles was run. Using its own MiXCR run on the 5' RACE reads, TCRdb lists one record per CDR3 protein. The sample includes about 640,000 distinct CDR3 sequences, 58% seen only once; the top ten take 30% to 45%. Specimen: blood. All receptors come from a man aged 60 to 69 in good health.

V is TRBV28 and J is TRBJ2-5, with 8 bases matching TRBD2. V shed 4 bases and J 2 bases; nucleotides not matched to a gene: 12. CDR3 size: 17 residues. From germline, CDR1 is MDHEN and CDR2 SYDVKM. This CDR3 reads CASSSTGGPVGQETQYF. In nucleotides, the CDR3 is TGTGCCAGCAGTTCGACGGGGGGGCCGGTGGGACAAGAGACCCAGTACTTC.

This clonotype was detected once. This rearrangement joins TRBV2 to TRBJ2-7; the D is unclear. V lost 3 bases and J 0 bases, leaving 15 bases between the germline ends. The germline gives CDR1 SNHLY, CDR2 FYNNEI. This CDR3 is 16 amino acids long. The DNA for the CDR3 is TGTGCCAGCAGTGACTATTTCGCGGCGAGCTCCTACGAGCAGTACTTC. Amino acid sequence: CASSDYFAASSYEQYF.

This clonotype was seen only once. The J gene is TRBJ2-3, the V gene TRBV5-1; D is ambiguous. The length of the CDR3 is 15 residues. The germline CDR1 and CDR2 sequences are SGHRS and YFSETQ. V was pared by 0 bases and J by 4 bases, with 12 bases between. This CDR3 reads CASSLAPGTSDTQYF. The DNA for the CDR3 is TGCGCCAGCAGCTTGGCCCCCGGAACTTCAGATACGCAGTATTTT.

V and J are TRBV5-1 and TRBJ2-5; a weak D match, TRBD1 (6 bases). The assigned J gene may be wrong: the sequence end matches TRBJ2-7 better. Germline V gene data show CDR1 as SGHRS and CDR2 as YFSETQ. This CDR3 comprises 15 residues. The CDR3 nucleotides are TGCGCCAGCAGCGCGTCAGGGGCAAATTGGTACGAGCAGTACTTC. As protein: CASSASGANWYEQYF.

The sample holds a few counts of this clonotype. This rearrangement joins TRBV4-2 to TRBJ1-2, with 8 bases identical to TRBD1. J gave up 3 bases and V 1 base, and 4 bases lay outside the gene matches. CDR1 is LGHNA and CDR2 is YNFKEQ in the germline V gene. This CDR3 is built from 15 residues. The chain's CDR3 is CASSQATGDDYGYTF. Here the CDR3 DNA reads TGTGCCAGCAGCCAAGCGACAGGGGACGACTATGGCTACACCTTC.